The 10 T cell receptor beta chains below all came from one sample that was sequenced in a study of post-analysis software for immune sequencing data. The TCR beta cDNA libraries contained unique molecular identifiers. Using its own MiXCR run on the PCR reads, TCRdb lists one record per CDR3 protein. The sample gives about half a million distinct CDR3 sequences, approximately 31% of which show up once; around 6.1% is in the top ten. Study-level results: Four or five TRBV segments, including TRBV5-6, TRBV5-1 and TRBV20-1, were more frequent in patients than controls.

Their target antigens are unknown. Sample: blood. These receptors originate from a girl aged 2-17 years with multiple sclerosis.

The V and J genes are TRBV20-1 and TRBJ1-2; no reliable D call. Looked up from germline, CDR1 is DFQATT and CDR2 is SNEGSKA (reference sequence). CDR3 length: 15 residues. Trimming shortened V by 3 bases and J by 1 base, and 15 bases separated the two germline ends. The CDR3 is CSASRTELVNYGYTF. In nucleotides, the CDR3 is TGCAGTGCTAGCCGGACTGAATTAGTTAACTATGGCTACACCTTC.

V usage is TRBV10-3 and J usage is TRBJ2-1; 8 bases line up with TRBD2. V gave up 6 bases and J gave up 0 bases; unmatched junction bases: 13. This CDR3 has 18 residues. The germline CDR1 and CDR2 sequences are ENHRY and SYGVKD. The CDR3 reads CAIRGLAGGPTSYNEQFF. DNA for the CDR3: TGTGCCATCAGGGGCCTCGCGGGGGGCCCGACCTCCTACAATGAGCAGTTCTTC.

The chain links TRBV5-1 to TRBJ2-6, with 9 positions matching TRBD1. The CDR3 covers 17 residues. The V and J ends lost 3 bases and 0 bases, in that order; junction bases with no gene match: 4. Germline V gives CDR1 SGHRS, CDR2 YFSETQ. CDR3 bases: TGCGCCAGCAGCTGGGGACAGGGCTTCTCTGGGGCCAACGTCCTGACTTTC. It is translated as CASSWGQGFSGANVLTF.

This clonotype was counted a few times. The chain is built from TRBV27 and TRBJ2-1; 8 bases are shared with TRBD2. This CDR3 comprises 14 residues. Germline assignment: CDR1 MNHEY and CDR2 SMNVEV (reference sequence). The ends lost 6 bases at V and 12 bases at J; junction bases unmatched: 13. In DNA form, the CDR3 reads TGTGCCAGCAGCCCCGGGGGGGTTTCATTGACGCAGTTCTTC. Translating gives CASSPGGVSLTQFF.

This clonotype has more than one count but fewer than ten. The V gene is TRBV14, the J gene TRBJ1-2; a possible D gene is TRBD1 (6 bases). The CDR3 is made up of 14 amino acids. The germline V gene has CDR1 SGHDN and CDR2 FVKESK. The ends were cut back, 1 base at V and 4 bases at J, with 10 bases in the middle. The CDR3 DNA is TGTGCCAGCAGCCAAGGAGGACAGAGCTATGGCTACACCTTC. It translates to CASSQGGQSYGYTF.

The rearrangement joins TRBV14 to TRBJ1-1; unclear D gene. The CDR3 length is 13 residues. V was cut by 1 base and J by 8 bases, with 11 bases left in between. CDR1 is SGHDN, CDR2 FVKESK, per germline. CDR3 residues: CASSQGGGLEAFF. In DNA form, the CDR3 reads TGTGCCAGCAGCCAAGGTGGAGGCCTAGAAGCTTTCTTT.

This clonotype occurred a few times. The rearrangement joins TRBV20-1 to TRBJ1-5; TRBD1 matches at 7 bases. The CDR3 contains 15 residues. CDR1 is DFQATT, CDR2 SNEGSKA, per germline (reference sequence). V dropped 0 bases and J dropped 3; count of bases not matched to a gene: 5. CDR3 region: CSARDRQGVNQPQHF. CDR3 nucleotides: TGCAGTGCTAGAGATAGACAGGGCGTCAATCAGCCCCAGCATTTT.

This rearrangement joins TRBV7-9 to TRBJ2-7; D unresolved. Trimming took 6 bases from V and 4 from J, leaving 10 bases between them. From germline, CDR1 is SEHNR and CDR2 FQNEAQ (reference sequence). The CDR3 loop spans 12 amino acids. CDR3 loop: CASSHLDYEQYF. DNA for the CDR3: TGTGCCAGCAGTCACCTAGATTACGAGCAGTACTTC.

This clonotype was seen a handful of times. The CDR3 sequence is CASSLMGGGPYETQYF. The CDR3 DNA sequence: TGTGCCAGCAGCCTAATGGGGGGAGGTCCCTATGAGACCCAGTACTTC. The chain combines TRBV6-5 with TRBJ2-5; tentative D call: TRBD2 (6 bases). This CDR3 comprises 16 residues. The germline gives CDR1 MNHEY, CDR2 SVGAGI. V lost 6 bases, J lost 5 bases, and 22 bases lay in between.

On this clonotype itself: At one end the junction does not follow the germline gene, possibly because of a read error. CDR3 bases: TGCACCAGCAGCTCCGGACTAGCGGGGACAGACTACGAGCAGTACTTC. This sequence encodes CTSSSGLAGTDYEQYF. This chain joins TRBV5-1 and TRBJ2-7; 12 positions agree with TRBD2. Germline V gene sequence: CDR1 SGHRS, CDR2 YFSETQ. The CDR3 loop spans 16 amino acids.